This T cell receptor (beta chain) was found in a study of cytomegalovirus exposure and HLA in healthy donors. Study-level findings and limits: In vitro testing confirmed a few CMV-associated chains as specific for CMV antigens. Highly shared variants forming one cluster were likely a sequencing artifact.

Healthy bone marrow donors supplied every sample. V gave up 3 bases and J gave up 8 bases, with 14 bases separating them. The germline V gene has CDR1 LNHDA and CDR2 SQIVND (reference sequence). The CDR3 runs to 14 residues. Primers: 60 Vbeta forward and 13 Jbeta reverse. TCRdb's table, derived via immunoSEQ multiplex PCR, lists solely in-frame clones and lacks some. The repertoire has roughly 240,000 clones, approximately 85% of them found once; the top ten carry about 0.22%. This clone was seen only a few times. Its antigen is currently unknown. What was sequenced was PBMCs. The V and J genes are TRBV19 and TRBJ1-3; a weak D match, TRBD1 (6 bases). This TCR was recovered from a girl between 2 and 10 years old in good health and CMV-seronegative. The CDR3 loop is CASSISRGEDTIYF. The CDR3, as DNA: TGTGCCAGTAGTATTTCCAGGGGTGAGGACACCATATATTTT.